This TCR beta chain was retrieved from a study of tumor-infiltrating lymphocytes in primary liver carcinoma. Study information: Tumors, staged T1-T3 N0M0, spanned about 4.2 to 11 cm.

With a constant-region primer, TCR beta cDNA was made from about 0.55 ug of total RNA. Amplification in three nested multiplex PCR rounds with slightly modified ARM-PCR gave rise to TCR beta libraries. Running ten to eleven cycles apiece, the first two PCR rounds relied on TRBV1-TRBV30 forward primers together with a C-beta reverse primer. TCRdb reanalysed the multiplex PCR reads using MiXCR and keeps one entry per CDR3 protein. Of under 130,000 distinct CDR3 sequences listed, roughly 80% are singletons. CDR3 length: 17 residues. Germline-derived CDR1 and CDR2 are SGHAT and FQDESV (reference sequence). Investigators took RNA and DNA out together from roughly 21-30 mg of unsorted bulk tissue. Among the patients, all had chronic HBV infection and none had been treated. Each sampled tumor had five separate regions taken from it. There were over 85% viable tumor cells in every single sample of tumor.

The V and J genes are TRBV11-1 and TRBJ2-4; 12 bases are a match to TRBD2. This clonotype originated in a man between 35 and 55 years old with primary liver carcinoma and hepatitis B virus infection. The sample taken for sequencing was liver tumor tissue from sampling region 3. Subset given: tumor region T3, left-lateral pole. For the CDR3, the DNA is TGTGGCAGTAGCTTTCCATGGACTAGCGGGACCAAAAACATTCAGTACTTC. The encoded protein is CGSSFPWTSGTKNIQYF.